Included here is one TCR beta chain sequence, with context. Its antigen remains unidentified. The data originate from a study of post-analysis software for immune sequencing data. Whole-study results and caveats: TRBV5-6, TRBV5-1 and TRBV20-1 belonged to a set of a handful of TRBV segments that were more frequent in patients than controls.

TCR beta libraries were prepared from cDNA with unique molecular identifiers. Once about 0.85 to 10 million T cells were used, hundreds of thousands of cDNA molecules resulted. TCRdb fed the PCR reads into MiXCR, producing one record per CDR3 protein. Of 750,000 to 950,000 distinct CDR3 sequences in the sample, approximately 44% were seen once. V was pared by 4 bases and J by 11 bases, with 16 bases of the junction left unmatched. Germline CDR1 and CDR2: MDHEN and SYDVKM. This CDR3 contains 15 residues. V and J are TRBV28 and TRBJ2-5, with 7 positions matching TRBD2. This TCR was recovered from a girl between 5 and 17 years old with multiple sclerosis. Material for sequencing was blood. The CDR3 spells CASSSRSTGRYEQYF. The CDR3 nucleotides read TGTGCCAGCAGTTCCCGGTCAACCGGGAGGTATGAGCAGTACTTC. The entire variable domain, with the rest obtained from reference TRBV28 and TRBJ2-5, is as follows: DVKVTQSSRYLVKRTGEKVFLECVQDMDHENMFWYRQDPGLGLRLIYFSYDVKMKEKGDIPEGYSVSREKKERFSLILESASTNQTSMYLCASSSRSTGRYEQYFGPGTRLLVL.